These T cell receptor beta chains were read from a single sample in a study of blood T cell repertoires in COVID-19. The protocol was immunoSEQ multiplex PCR, while the TCRdb copy is restricted to in-frame clones and leaves out a portion. The profile covers 90,000 to 130,000 clones, with approximately 80% appearing a single time and 16% taken by the ten largest. Sequencing was performed on peripheral blood. The source of these receptors is a woman aged 55-70 years with acute or convalescent COVID-19. CDR3s leave out the opening cysteine and the closing phenylalanine or tryptophan. Each record gives: V gene, D gene, CDR3 protein. D genes are given only for firm matches.

V: TRBV5-6; D: TRBD1; CDR3: ASSLLDRGITEAF
V: TRBV30; D: TRBD1; CDR3: AWSDGQATNEKLF
V: TRBV12-3/TRBV12-4; D: TRBD2; CDR3: ASRRPPGTTWY
V: TRBV9; D: .; CDR3: ASSVVEGGNTIY
V: TRBV4-1; D: TRBD2; CDR3: ASSQRVAGVITDTQY
V: TRBV2; D: .; CDR3: ASKLGQSGYEQY
V: TRBV29-1; D: .; CDR3: SVELHRGELF
V: TRBV18; D: TRBD1; CDR3: ASSPNRGDGEQY
V: TRBV7-6; D: .; CDR3: ASSFGDSEAF
V: TRBV18; D: .; CDR3: ASSRERETQY
V: TRBV9; D: .; CDR3: ASSPIGSSNSPLH
V: TRBV9; D: .; CDR3: ASSSYNRGANRDGYT
V: TRBV5-4; D: .; CDR3: ASSLPLGAGETQY
V: TRBV9; D: TRBD2; CDR3: ASSVEAGLAGARTQY